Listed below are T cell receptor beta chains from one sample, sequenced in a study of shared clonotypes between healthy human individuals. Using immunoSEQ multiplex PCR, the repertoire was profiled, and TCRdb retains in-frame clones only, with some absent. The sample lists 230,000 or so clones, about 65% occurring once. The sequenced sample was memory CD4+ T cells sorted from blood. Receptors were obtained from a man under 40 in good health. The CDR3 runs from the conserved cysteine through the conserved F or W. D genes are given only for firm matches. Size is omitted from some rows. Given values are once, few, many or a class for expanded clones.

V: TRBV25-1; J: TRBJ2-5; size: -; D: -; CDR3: CASSLGGRETQYF; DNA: TGTGCCAGCAGTCTTGGGGGACGGGAGACCCAGTACTTC
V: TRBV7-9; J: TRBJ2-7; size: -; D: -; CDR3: CASSPAFDFASYEQYF; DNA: TGTGCCAGCAGCCCCGCTTTTGATTTTGCCTCCTACGAGCAGTACTTC
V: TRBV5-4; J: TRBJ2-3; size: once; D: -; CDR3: CASSQNRDTQYF; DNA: TGCGCCAGCAGCCAAAATCGGGATACGCAGTATTTT
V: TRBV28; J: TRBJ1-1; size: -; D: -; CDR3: CASSSPTVGLNTEAFF; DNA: TGTGCCAGCAGTTCCCCCACAGTGGGGTTGAACACTGAAGCTTTCTTT
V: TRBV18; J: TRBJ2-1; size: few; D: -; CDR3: CASSAGNEQFF; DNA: TGTGCCAGCTCAGCAGGCAATGAGCAGTTCTTC
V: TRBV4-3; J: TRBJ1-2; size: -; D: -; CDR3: CASSPLGGSRGYTF; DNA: TGCGCCAGCAGCCCCCTCGGGGGTTCGAGGGGCTACACCTTC
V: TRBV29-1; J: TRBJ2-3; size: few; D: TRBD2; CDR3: CSVDTTGTRKDF; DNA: TGCAGCGTTGACACAACCGGGACTAGAAAGGATTTT
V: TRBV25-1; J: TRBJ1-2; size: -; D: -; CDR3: CASSEFLSGTRGYTF; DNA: TGTGCCAGCAGTGAATTCCTCTCCGGGACGAGGGGCTACACCTTC
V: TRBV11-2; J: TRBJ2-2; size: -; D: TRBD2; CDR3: CASSLSLASNTGELFF; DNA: TGTGCCAGCAGCTTATCACTAGCGTCGAACACCGGGGAGCTGTTTTTT
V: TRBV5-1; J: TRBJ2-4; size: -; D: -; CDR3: CASSLQGTKNIQYF; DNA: TGCGCCAGCAGCTTACAGGGCACCAAAAACATTCAGTACTTC
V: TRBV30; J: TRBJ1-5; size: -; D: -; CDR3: CAWSTGRNQPQHF; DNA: TGTGCCTGGAGCACAGGGCGAAATCAGCCCCAGCATTTT
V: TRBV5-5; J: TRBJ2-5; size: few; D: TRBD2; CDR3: CASSRSSGRSETQYF; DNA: TGTGCCAGCAGTCGCTCTAGCGGGAGATCTGAGACCCAGTACTTC
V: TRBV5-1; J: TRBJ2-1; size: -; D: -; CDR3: CASSSSSYNEQFF; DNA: TGCGCCAGCAGCTCAAGCTCCTACAATGAGCAGTTCTTC
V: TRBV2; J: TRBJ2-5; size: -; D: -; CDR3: CASTLYGLEQETQYF; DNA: TGTGCCAGCACCTTATACGGTTTGGAGCAAGAGACCCAGTACTTC
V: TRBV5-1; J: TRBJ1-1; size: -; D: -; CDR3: CASSLHLVNTEAFF; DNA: TGCGCCAGCAGCTTGCACTTGGTGAACACTGAAGCTTTCTTT
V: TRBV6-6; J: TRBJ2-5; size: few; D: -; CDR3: CASSSSTGGETQYF; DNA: TGTGCCAGCAGTTCATCGACAGGTGGGGAGACCCAGTACTTC
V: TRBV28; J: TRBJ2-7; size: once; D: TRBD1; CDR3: CASSQMKKAGRRDRAYEQYF; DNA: TGTGCCAGCAGTCAGATGAAAAAGGCGGGACGTAGGGACAGGGCCTACGAGCAGTACTTC
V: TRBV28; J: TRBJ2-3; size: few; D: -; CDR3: CASSLAGSTDTQYF; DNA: TGTGCCAGCAGTTTAGCGGGGAGCACAGATACGCAGTATTTT
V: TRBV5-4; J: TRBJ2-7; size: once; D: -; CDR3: CASSGGAGTYEQYF; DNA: TGTGCCAGCAGCGGGGGTGCAGGCACCTACGAGCAGTACTTC
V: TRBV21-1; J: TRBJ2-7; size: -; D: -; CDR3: CASSNKGLAKSYEQYF; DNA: TGTGCCAGCAGCAATAAGGGACTAGCGAAATCCTACGAGCAGTACTTC
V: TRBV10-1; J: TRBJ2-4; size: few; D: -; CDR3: CASSGGNKNIQYF; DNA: TGCGCCAGCAGTGGGGGTAACAAAAACATTCAGTACTTC
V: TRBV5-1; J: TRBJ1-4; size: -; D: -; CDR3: CASSEATGNEKLFF; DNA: TGCGCCAGCAGCGAAGCCACAGGGAATGAAAAACTGTTTTTT
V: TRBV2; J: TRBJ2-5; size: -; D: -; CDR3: CASSSGSRGETQYF; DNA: TGTGCCAGCAGTTCCGGTAGCAGGGGAGAGACCCAGTACTTC
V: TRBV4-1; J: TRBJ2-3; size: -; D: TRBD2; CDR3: CASSQDPHSAGGADTQYF; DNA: TGCGCCAGCAGCCAAGATCCTCATAGCGCGGGAGGCGCAGATACGCAGTATTTT
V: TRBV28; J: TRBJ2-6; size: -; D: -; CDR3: CASSSSGTGANVLTF; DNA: TGTGCCAGCAGTTCATCGGGTACTGGGGCCAACGTCCTGACTTTC
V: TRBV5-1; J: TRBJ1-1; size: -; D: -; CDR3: CASSPYSPNTEAFF; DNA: TGCGCCAGCAGCCCCTACTCACCGAACACTGAAGCTTTCTTT
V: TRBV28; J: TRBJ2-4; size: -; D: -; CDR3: CASSRATGLVAKNIQYF; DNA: TGTGCCAGCAGCCGAGCCACAGGGTTGGTTGCCAAAAACATTCAGTACTTC
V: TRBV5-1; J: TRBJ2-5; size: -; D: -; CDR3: CASSFSLDSRETQYF; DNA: TGCGCCAGCAGCTTCAGTTTAGACAGCCGGGAGACCCAGTACTTC
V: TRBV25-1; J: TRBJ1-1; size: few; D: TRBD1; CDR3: CASRGTGGMGYAEAFF; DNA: TGTGCCAGCAGGGGAACAGGGGGCATGGGATACGCTGAAGCTTTCTTT
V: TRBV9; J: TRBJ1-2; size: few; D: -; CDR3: CASSVEARRF; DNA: TGTGCCAGCAGCGTAGAGGCCCGGCGTTTC
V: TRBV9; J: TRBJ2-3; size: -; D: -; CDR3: CASSFGAWGDTQYF; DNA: TGTGCCAGCAGCTTTGGGGCGTGGGGAGATACGCAGTATTTT
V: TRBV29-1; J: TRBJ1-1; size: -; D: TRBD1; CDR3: CSVGQGDTEAFF; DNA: TGCAGCGTTGGACAGGGGGACACTGAAGCTTTCTTT
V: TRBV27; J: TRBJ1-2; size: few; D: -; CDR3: CASSRGQGYGYTF; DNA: TGTGCCAGCAGCCGAGGGCAGGGCTATGGCTACACCTTC
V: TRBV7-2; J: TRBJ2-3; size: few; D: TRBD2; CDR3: CASSLFAGVGADTQYF; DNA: TGTGCCAGCAGCTTATTTGCGGGAGTTGGGGCAGATACGCAGTATTTT
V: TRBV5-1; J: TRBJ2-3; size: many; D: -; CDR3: CASSPGLGATDTQYF; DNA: TGCGCCAGCAGCCCAGGACTGGGGGCGACAGATACGCAGTATTTT
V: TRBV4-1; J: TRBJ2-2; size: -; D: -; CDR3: CASSGVWGTGELFF; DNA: TGCGCCAGCAGCGGCGTTTGGGGCACCGGGGAGCTGTTTTTT
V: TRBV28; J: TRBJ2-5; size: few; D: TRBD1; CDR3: CASRGVDRPQETQYF; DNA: TGTGCCAGCAGAGGGGTGGACAGGCCCCAAGAGACCCAGTACTTC
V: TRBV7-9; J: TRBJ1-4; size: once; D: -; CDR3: CASSLGPRTNEKLFF; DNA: TGTGCCAGCAGCTTAGGCCCCCGCACAAATGAAAAACTGTTTTTT
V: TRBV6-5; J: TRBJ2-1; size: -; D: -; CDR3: CASQRDLYNEQFF; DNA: TGTGCCAGCCAGAGGGACCTCTACAATGAGCAGTTCTTC
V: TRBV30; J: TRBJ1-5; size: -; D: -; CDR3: CAWSVTGGNQPQHF; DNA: TGTGCCTGGAGTGTGACGGGGGGCAATCAGCCCCAGCATTTT
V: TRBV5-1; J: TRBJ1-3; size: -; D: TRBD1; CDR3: CASSHGQGPGNTIYF; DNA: TGCGCCAGCAGTCATGGACAGGGTCCCGGAAACACCATATATTTT
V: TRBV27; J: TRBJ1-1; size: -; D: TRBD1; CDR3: CASSSRGQLTEAFF; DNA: TGTGCCAGCAGTTCCAGGGGACAGCTCACTGAAGCTTTCTTT
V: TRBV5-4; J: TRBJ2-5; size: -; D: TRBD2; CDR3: CASSLESGRETQYF; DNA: TGTGCCAGCAGCTTGGAAAGCGGGAGAGAGACCCAGTACTTC
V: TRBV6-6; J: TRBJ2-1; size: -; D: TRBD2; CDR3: CASSLAEISYNEQFF; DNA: TGTGCCAGCAGCCTAGCGGAGATCTCCTACAATGAGCAGTTCTTC
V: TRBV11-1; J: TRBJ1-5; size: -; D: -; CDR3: CASSSSGVSNQPQHF; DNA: TGTGCCAGCAGCTCATCAGGGGTGAGCAATCAGCCCCAGCATTTT
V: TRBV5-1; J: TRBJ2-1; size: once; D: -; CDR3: CASSLPRESGYNEQFF; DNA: TGCGCCAGCAGCCTACCACGGGAGTCAGGCTACAATGAGCAGTTCTTC
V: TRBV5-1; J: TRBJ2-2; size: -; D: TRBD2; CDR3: CASSHQVLNLRGTSGIKSGELFF; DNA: TGCGCCAGCAGCCACCAGGTTCTGAACTTACGGGGGACTAGCGGGATAAAGTCCGGGGAGCTGTTTTTT